These 25 T cell receptor beta chains came from one sample sequenced in a study of T cell repertoires in cytomegalovirus infection (dated by TCRdb to between 2018 and 2021). These reads were obtained on an Illumina HiSeq 1500. In-frame beta chains were kept once TCRdb had trimmed the public reads at Q25 with fastp and called clones with MiXCR. Duplicate CDR3 protein sequences are folded into a single record with the most common DNA and genes. The sample table contains roughly 570,000 distinct CDR3 sequences; only one count was recorded for approximately 40% of them. The ten largest clones take up around 46% of the sample. Their cognate antigens are unknown. In the paper's terms, the treatment or condition label means: in vitro stimulation with specific CMV peptide epitopes to enrich CMV-specific T cells. This sample comprised cultured PBMCs, obtained from culture after CMV antigen stimulation. Receptors were obtained from a human donor in good health (CMV status not recorded). Some clones in this sample may be carry-over from other donors' samples.

This clonotype occurred a few times. The chain carries TRBV7-6 and TRBJ2-3; perhaps TRBD2 as D (5 bases). This CDR3 comprises 14 residues. Germline CDR1 SGHVS, CDR2 FNYEAQ. V lost 4 bases and J lost 3, with 11 bases in between. In DNA, the CDR3 is TGTGCCAGCAGCTCGTTGTCGGGAACAGATACGCAGTATTTT. It yields the protein CASSSLSGTDTQYF.

This clonotype was picked up many times. The V gene is TRBV7-2, the J gene TRBJ2-2; D gene unclear. CDR1 is SGHTA and CDR2 is FQGNSA in the germline V gene. Trimming took 5 bases from V and 0 from J, leaving 19 bases between them. The CDR3 extends over 18 amino acids. The CDR3 loop is CASSPPISLEPNTGELFF. CDR3 coding DNA: TGTGCCAGCAGCCCCCCGATCTCTCTAGAGCCGAACACCGGGGAGCTGTTTTTT.

This clonotype was counted many times. This chain joins TRBV7-2 and TRBJ2-1; 10 positions match TRBD2. The CDR3 is 16 residues long. J gave up 2 bases and V 5 bases, and 6 bases lay outside the gene matches. Germline V gene sequence: CDR1 SGHTA, CDR2 FQGNSA. The CDR3 DNA is TGTGCCAGCAGCAAGGGCGGACTAGCGGCCTACAATGAGCAGTTCTTC. Amino acid sequence: CASSKGGLAAYNEQFF.

Only a few counts were recorded for this clonotype. This rearrangement joins TRBV7-9 to TRBJ2-1; TRBD1 matches 7 bases. This CDR3 comprises 14 residues. J lost 8 bases, V lost 1 base, and 5 bases had no gene match. Germline values: CDR1 SEHNR, CDR2 FQNEAQ (reference sequence). The CDR3 bases are TGTGCCAGCAGCTTAGTAGGTCAGGGGGATGAGCAGTTCTTC. It codes for CASSLVGQGDEQFF.

In DNA, the CDR3 is TGTGCCAGCAGCCCGGGACTAGCGGGATCCCTCGGGACCCAGTACTTC. Its translation is CASSPGLAGSLGTQYF. The V and J genes are TRBV7-2 and TRBJ2-5; TRBD2 aligns across 13 bases. Germline V gene sequence: CDR1 SGHTA, CDR2 FQGNSA. Germline trimming cut 5 bases from V and 7 bases from J; bases unmatched to any gene: 10. The CDR3 has 16 amino acids.

CDR3 DNA sequence: TGTGCCAGCAGTTACACCGCAACCTACGAGCAGTACTTC. It encodes CASSYTATYEQYF. This chain connects TRBV6-2 or TRBV6-3 to TRBJ2-7; D not certain. CDR1 MNHEY and CDR2 SVGEGT come from the germline V gene. The CDR3 contains 13 residues. Trimming cost V 2 bases and J 2 bases, with 7 bases left between them.

This clonotype was seen only a few times. The rearrangement joins TRBV7-4 to TRBJ1-4; 7 bases fit TRBD1. The CDR3 contains 16 residues. The J segment lost 3 bases and the V segment lost 4 bases, leaving 8 bases of the junction unmatched. Germline loops: CDR1 SGHVT, CDR2 SQSDAQ. The CDR3 spells CASSSLEGAANEKLFF. The CDR3 nucleotides are TGTGCCAGCAGCTCACTGGAGGGGGCCGCTAATGAAAAACTGTTTTTT.

V and J are TRBV7-2 and TRBJ2-5, with 8 bases that match TRBD2. The germline gives CDR1 SGHTA, CDR2 FQGNSA. Trimming cost V 3 bases and J 5 bases; bases outside gene matches: 5. The CDR3 is made up of 14 amino acids. CDR3 sequence (DNA): TGTGCCAGCAGCTTTGCCGGGGGGGCCGAGACCCAGTACTTC. The encoded protein is CASSFAGGAETQYF.

This clonotype was found a few times. V gene TRBV4-1 combines with J gene TRBJ1-1, with D perhaps matching TRBD1 (5 bases). The CDR3 is 15 amino acids. Trimming took 0 bases from V and 4 from J, leaving 12 bases between them. Germline CDR1 and CDR2: MGHRA and YSYEKL. DNA for the CDR3: TGCGCCAGCAGCCAAGATGAGGGGAGGGGCACTGAAGCTTTCTTT. Its translation is CASSQDEGRGTEAFF.

This clonotype turned up a few times. This sequence joins TRBV7-2 and TRBJ2-7, with a possible D match to TRBD1 (6 bases). There are 15 residues in the CDR3. The ends were cut back, 3 bases at V and 7 bases at J, with 19 bases in the middle. Germline-derived CDR1 and CDR2 are SGHTA and FQGNSA. Here the CDR3 reads CASSFAPLQGSEQYF. The CDR3 bases are TGTGCCAGCAGCTTTGCCCCCCTACAGGGTTCGGAGCAGTACTTC.

The chain combines TRBV6-2 or TRBV6-3 with TRBJ2-3; 8 bases line up with TRBD2. CDR3 length equals 13 residues. CDR1 and CDR2 (germline): MNHEY, SVGEGT. The ends lost 7 bases at V and 8 bases at J; junction bases unmatched: 8. The CDR3 coding sequence is TGTGCCAGCAAACTAGCGGTGCAGGGTACGCAGTATTTT. It is translated as CASKLAVQGTQYF.

J is TRBJ2-7 and V is TRBV6-8; maybe TRBD1 (5 bases). CDR1 is MNHGY, CDR2 SAAAGT, per germline. The V end was cut by 8 bases, the J end by 1 base, with 18 bases between. The CDR3 loop spans 15 amino acids. The CDR3 region is CASFDPGSQSYEQYF. CDR3 nucleotides: TGTGCCAGCTTCGACCCAGGGTCTCAATCCTACGAGCAGTACTTC.

This clonotype was seen only a few times. The chain recombines TRBV7-2 with TRBJ2-1, with D hard to call. Germline loops: CDR1 SGHTA, CDR2 FQGNSA. The V and J ends lost 1 base and 8 bases respectively, with 6 bases between them. The length of the CDR3 is 12 residues. The DNA of the CDR3 is TGTGCCAGCAGCTTAGTGGTACATGAGCAGTTCTTC. Translated: CASSLVVHEQFF.

In this sample, this clonotype turned up a few times. The chain carries TRBV12-3 or TRBV12-4 and TRBJ2-1; 7 bases fit TRBD1. The CDR3 runs 15 residues. Germline trimming cut 5 bases from V and 2 bases from J; bases unmatched to any gene: 6. CDR3 in amino acids: CASSIDRDPYNEQFF. The CDR3 DNA reads TGTGCCAGCAGTATAGACAGGGACCCCTACAATGAGCAGTTCTTC.

This clonotype has more than one count but fewer than ten. The chain employs TRBV19 and TRBJ1-4; D unclear. This CDR3 has 14 residues. Looked up from germline, CDR1 is LNHDA and CDR2 is SQIVND (reference sequence). Trimming took 7 bases from V and 0 from J, leaving 9 bases between them. This chain's CDR3 is CASNDATTNEKLFF. CDR3 nucleotide sequence: TGTGCCAGTAACGACGCGACAACTAATGAAAAACTGTTTTTT.

This chain uses TRBV2 with TRBJ2-4, with TRBD2 matching over 12 bases. The V gene's germline CDR1 is SNHLY and CDR2 FYNNEI. V shed 2 bases and J 12 bases; nucleotides not matched to a gene: 11. The CDR3 contains 16 residues. The CDR3 nucleotides read TGTGCCAGCAGTGAACCGACTAGCGGGGGTACCTTGGATCAGTACTTC. This codes for CASSEPTSGGTLDQYF.

This rearrangement joins TRBV7-9 to TRBJ2-7; 8 nucleotides align to TRBD1. The CDR3 is 14 residues long. V trimming: 5 bases; J trimming: 3 bases; junction bases outside the gene matches: 6. Germline CDR1 is SEHNR and CDR2 is FQNEAQ (reference sequence). The CDR3 loop is CASSQLGQDYEQYF. The CDR3 coding sequence is TGTGCCAGCAGCCAGCTGGGACAGGACTACGAGCAGTACTTC.

This clonotype showed up just a few times. The chain carries TRBV7-9 and TRBJ2-7; maybe TRBD1 (6 bases). V lost 5 bases and J lost 2, with 13 bases in between. This CDR3 region has 14 residues. Germline V lookup: CDR1 SEHNR, CDR2 FQNEAQ (reference sequence). In DNA form, the CDR3 reads TGTGCCAGCAGCCCGGACAGTTCCCCCTACGAGCAGTACTTC. Encoded protein: CASSPDSSPYEQYF.

The chain has TRBV6-1 and TRBJ2-3; the D gene is possibly TRBD2 (6 bases). Trimming pared 7 bases from V and 13 bases from J, leaving 18 bases between. In germline, CDR1 is MNHNS, CDR2 SASEGT. The CDR3 has 12 amino acids. DNA for the CDR3: TGTGCCAGCATAGGAGGAGGGGCACTCAAGTATTTT. Its protein product is CASIGGGALKYF.

This clonotype has a handful of counts. The V and J genes are TRBV12-3 or TRBV12-4 and TRBJ1-4, with no clear D. With 5 bases removed from V and 11 bases from J, the gap between germline ends came to 21 bases. There are 15 residues in the CDR3. The CDR3 bases are TGTGCCAGCAGTCCCTTCTACTCTCGGTTGGGGAAACTGTTTTTT. This translates into CASSPFYSRLGKLFF.

This clonotype was detected only a few times. The J gene is TRBJ2-1, the V gene TRBV7-8; the D is unclear. Between the trimmed V and J ends, which lost 3 bases and 2 bases, there was a span of 5 bases. In germline, CDR1 is SGHVS, CDR2 FQNEAQ. The CDR3 runs to 13 residues. CDR3 bases: TGTGCCAGCAGCTTCGCCCCCTACAATGAGCAGTTCTTC. This codes for CASSFAPYNEQFF.

The gene calls are TRBV19 and TRBJ2-5; 10 bases fit TRBD2. Germline CDR1 is LNHDA and CDR2 is SQIVND (reference sequence). CDR3 size: 15 residues. Trimming cost V 10 bases and J 0 bases; bases outside gene matches: 8. The CDR3 spells CATKRGGQYQETQYF. The CDR3 nucleotides are TGTGCCACTAAGCGGGGGGGCCAGTACCAAGAGACCCAGTACTTC.

The gene calls are TRBV19 and TRBJ2-7, with D possibly TRBD1 on 6 matching bases. V shed 5 bases and J shed 7 bases, with 18 bases lying between them. CDR3 length equals 14 residues. The germline CDR1 and CDR2 sequences are LNHDA and SQIVND (reference sequence). The CDR3 region has the DNA TGTGCCAGTAGTCCTCGCTACAGGGAATTTGAGCAGTACTTC. It yields the protein CASSPRYREFEQYF.

The J gene is TRBJ2-5, the V gene TRBV7-6; the D is unclear. The germline V and J ends were trimmed by 8 bases and 5 bases, with 9 bases remaining between them. The CDR3 contains 11 residues. CDR1 SGHVS and CDR2 FNYEAQ come from the germline V gene. The CDR3 nucleotides are TGTGCCAGCGGAGACGGGGAGACCCAGTACTTC. Translating gives CASGDGETQYF.

The chain recombines TRBV4-1 with TRBJ1-1; the D is unclear. The CDR3 length is 14 residues. CDR1 is MGHRA and CDR2 is YSYEKL in the germline V gene. V was trimmed by 4 bases and J by 5 bases, leaving 14 bases between them. CDR3 in amino acids: CASSRREGGTEAFF. CDR3 nucleotide sequence: TGCGCCAGCAGCCGAAGGGAGGGAGGGACTGAAGCTTTCTTT.